This T cell receptor (beta chain) emerged from a study of CD8 T cells in ankylosing spondylitis. With regard to this clonotype: Its antigen is still unknown.

This CDR3 region has 13 residues. Deletions cut 5 bases from V and 2 bases from J, with 10 bases between. The germline V gene has CDR1 MDHEN and CDR2 SYDVKM. Notes on the study in general: There was a TCR beta motif, made of 7 or 8 highly homologous variants, that appeared characteristic of ankylosing spondylitis blood.

Construction of TCR beta libraries was performed using quantitative 5'-RACE with molecular barcodes. Using its own MiXCR run on the 5' RACE reads, TCRdb lists one record per CDR3 protein. This sample carries about 130,000 distinct CDR3 sequences, about a sixth of them seen once, and the ten largest clones take roughly 30%. Sequencing input: blood, either unsorted or a sorted T cell fraction (not recorded which). The TCR originated in a male donor with ankylosing spondylitis. The chain joins TRBV28 to TRBJ2-7; possible D gene TRBD2, 5 bases. The CDR3 coding sequence is TGTGCCAGCAGTCCCCTCGGGGCCTACGAGCAGTACTTC. Translation gives CASSPLGAYEQYF.